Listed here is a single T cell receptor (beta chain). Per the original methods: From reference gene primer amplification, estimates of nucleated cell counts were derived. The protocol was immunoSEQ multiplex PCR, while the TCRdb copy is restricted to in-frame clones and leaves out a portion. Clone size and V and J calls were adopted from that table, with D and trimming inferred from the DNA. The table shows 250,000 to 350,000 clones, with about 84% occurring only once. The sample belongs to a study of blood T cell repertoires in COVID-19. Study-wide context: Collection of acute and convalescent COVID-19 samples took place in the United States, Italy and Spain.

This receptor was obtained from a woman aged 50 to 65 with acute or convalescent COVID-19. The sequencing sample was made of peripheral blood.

The CDR3 DNA sequence: TGTGCCACCAGCAGAGACCCAGCCGGAGGCGGGGAGCTGTTTTTT. Amino acid sequence: CATSRDPAGGGELFF. The J gene is TRBJ2-2, the V gene TRBV15; D is perhaps TRBD2 (5 bases). This CDR3 has 15 amino acids. Trimming pared 0 bases from V and 7 bases from J, leaving 12 bases between. Germline V CDR1 and CDR2: LNHNV, YYDKDF (reference sequence).